This TCR beta chain was identified during a study of cutaneous CD30+ T cell lymphoproliferative disorder and hepatitis E (dated 2018 in TCRdb). At the junction V is shortened by 6 bases and J by 5 bases, with 13 bases in between. Reading the germline V gene gives CDR1 KGHSH and CDR2 LQKENI. From cysteine to phenylalanine, the CDR3 is 13 amino acids long. Solely the CDR3 DNA is kept, with 39 bases framed from the first base. As concerns this clone: Its binding antigen is unknown. Base qualities are missing; no much larger clone stands one base away.

The library relied on the immunoSEQ multiplex PCR assay. Held by TCRdb, this immuneACCESS table contains in-frame sequences only and omits some clones. Under half of the omission traces to an unresolved V gene where checked; the cause of the rest is unknown. Recorded for this sample are 7,000 to 9,500 clones; about 74% of them occurred a single time. More than 0.95% of the sample comes from the top ten. The chain is encoded by TRBV18 joined to TRBJ2-5; tentative D gene TRBD1, with 6 bases matching. Source material: blood. The receptor's source is a human donor with a cutaneous T cell lymphoproliferative disorder associated with hepatitis E virus. The CDR3 region reads CASSPDRRETQYF. The sequenced DNA: TGTGCCAGCTCGCCCGACAGGAGGGAGACCCAGTACTTC.